Listed below are T cell receptor beta chains from one sample, sequenced in a study of T cells in Graves' hyperthyroidism and ophthalmopathy. MiXCR, applied by TCRdb to the multiplex PCR reads, yields one record per CDR3 protein. Altogether some 140,000 distinct CDR3 sequences are present, approximately 24% being singletons, with the ten largest covering around 69%. The source material was blood. The origin of the receptors is a woman aged 50 to 60 with Graves' hyperthyroidism that later progressed to Graves' ophthalmopathy. Both conserved end residues are part of each CDR3. A D gene is named only where the DNA matches it firmly. The listing skips clone size in some rows; elsewhere it reads once, few, many or a size class.

J	D	size	V	CDR3	DNA
TRBJ2-7	TRBD2	many	TRBV28	CASSLFATSGRARNEQYF	TGTGCCAGCAGTTTATTCGCAACGTCCGGGAGGGCGCGGAACGAGCAGTACTTC
TRBJ1-2	-	many	TRBV30	CAWSPPQQVYGYTF	TGTGCCTGGAGTCCTCCACAACAGGTTTATGGCTACACCTTC
TRBJ2-1	-	few	TRBV5-6	CASSFVARPYNEQFF	TGTGCCAGCAGCTTCGTAGCGAGGCCATACAATGAGCAGTTCTTC
TRBJ2-2	-	many	TRBV2	CASSVEAYTGELFF	TGTGCCAGCAGTGTGGAAGCTTACACCGGGGAGCTGTTTTTT
TRBJ2-3	TRBD1	many	TRBV28	CASSLDYRGSDTQYF	TGTGCCAGCAGTTTAGACTACAGGGGATCAGATACGCAGTATTTT
TRBJ2-4	-	-	TRBV5-1	CASSLNDGLAKNIQYF	TGCGCCAGCAGCTTGAATGACGGCTTAGCCAAAAACATTCAGTACTTC
TRBJ2-2	-	-	TRBV28	CASSLYRLLGGELFF	TGTGCCAGCAGTTTATATAGACTCTTAGGCGGGGAGCTGTTTTTT
TRBJ1-4	-	-	TRBV4-1	CASSQSGRVNEKLFF	TGCGCCAGCAGCCAGAGCGGAAGGGTAAATGAAAAACTGTTTTTT
TRBJ2-2	TRBD2	many	TRBV7-2	CASRPSSGGTGELFF	TGTGCCAGCAGGCCATCTAGCGGAGGCACCGGGGAGCTGTTTTTT
TRBJ2-2	-	many	TRBV30	CAWSVTGTVNTGELFF	TGTGCCTGGAGTGTCACCGGGACGGTAAACACCGGGGAGCTGTTTTTT
TRBJ2-6	TRBD1	many	TRBV18	CASSPWTGAGSGANVLTF	TGTGCCAGCTCACCTTGGACAGGGGCCGGCTCTGGGGCCAACGTCCTGACTTTC
TRBJ2-5	-	-	TRBV11-2	CASSLDGPGETQYF	TGTGCCAGCAGCTTAGACGGGCCGGGAGAGACCCAGTACTTC
TRBJ2-4	TRBD1	many	TRBV12-3/TRBV12-4	CASSTPGDRPLAKNIQYF	TGTGCCAGCAGCACTCCCGGGGACAGGCCTCTAGCCAAAAACATTCAGTACTTC
TRBJ1-6	-	many	TRBV6-1	CASTQFDSPLHF	TGTGCCAGCACCCAGTTCGACTCACCCCTCCACTTT
TRBJ2-1	TRBD2	many	TRBV20-1	CSARTSGNTYNEQFF	TGCAGTGCTAGGACTAGCGGGAACACCTACAATGAGCAGTTCTTC
TRBJ1-1	-	many	TRBV28	CASSSQGLRTEAFF	TGTGCCAGCAGCTCACAGGGACTTAGGACTGAAGCTTTCTTT
TRBJ1-2	-	many	TRBV28	CASSTGRIIYGYTF	TGTGCCAGCAGCACGGGACGGATTATCTATGGCTACACCTTC
TRBJ2-1	TRBD2	-	TRBV4-1	CASSRVLAGNNEQFF	TGTGCCAGCAGCCGAGTACTAGCGGGGAACAATGAGCAGTTCTTC
TRBJ1-2	-	-	TRBV19	CASSISGHGYTF	TGTGCCAGTAGTATATCAGGCCACGGCTACACCTTC
TRBJ2-7	TRBD2	many	TRBV27	CASSPYGTSGKGSYEQYF	TGTGCCAGCAGTCCGTATGGGACTAGCGGGAAGGGCTCCTACGAGCAGTACTTC
TRBJ2-1	TRBD2	many	TRBV11-2	CASSPRTSGVLSEQFF	TGTGCCAGCAGCCCGCGGACTAGCGGTGTACTCAGTGAGCAGTTCTTC
TRBJ2-1	-	-	TRBV19	CASSKAGYNEQFF	TGTGCCAGTAGTAAGGCAGGGTACAATGAGCAGTTCTTC
TRBJ1-1	-	-	TRBV28	CASSPNGKKNTEAFF	TGTGCCAGCAGCCCGAACGGAAAGAAGAACACTGAAGCTTTCTTT
TRBJ1-4	-	-	TRBV28	CASSSPTKLFF	TGTGCCAGCAGTTCACCGACTAAACTGTTTTTT
TRBJ2-1	-	few	TRBV30	CAWSWIRGSYNEQFF	TGTGCCTGGAGTTGGATCAGGGGCTCCTACAATGAGCAGTTCTTC
TRBJ2-1	TRBD2	few	TRBV6-1	CASSEEKREGDEQFF	TGTGCCAGCAGTGAAGAGAAGCGGGAGGGTGATGAGCAGTTCTTC
TRBJ2-3	-	-	TRBV6-1	CASSEASGRPGTQYF	TGTGCCAGCAGTGAAGCGTCGGGGAGACCAGGTACGCAGTATTTT
TRBJ2-2	TRBD1	-	TRBV20-1	CSAPPTGTTGELFF	TGCAGTGCTCCTCCGACAGGGACCACCGGGGAGCTGTTTTTT
TRBJ2-5	TRBD2	many	TRBV6-1	CASSPGLAFETQYF	TGTGCCAGCAGCCCGGGACTAGCATTCGAGACCCAGTACTTC
TRBJ1-5	TRBD1	-	TRBV28	CASTGTGGYQPQHF	TGTGCCAGCACCGGGACAGGGGGTTACCAGCCCCAGCATTTT
TRBJ2-2	TRBD2	-	TRBV4-1	CASSQLALAGAGELFF	TGCGCCAGCAGCCAACTCGCACTAGCGGGAGCCGGGGAGCTGTTTTTT
TRBJ2-3	-	-	TRBV7-2	CASSPRSGTDTQYF	TGTGCCAGCAGCCCCCGATCAGGCACAGATACGCAGTATTTT
TRBJ1-1	-	many	TRBV28	CASSLRRAEAFF	TGTGCCAGCAGTTTACGGCGGGCTGAAGCTTTCTTT
TRBJ1-2	-	-	TRBV7-9	CASSSNRDNTNYGYTF	TGTGCCAGCAGCTCCAACCGGGACAACACTAACTATGGCTACACCTTC
TRBJ1-2	TRBD1	once	TRBV19	CASRGQGSYGYTF	TGTGCCAGTAGGGGACAGGGCAGCTATGGCTACACCTTC
TRBJ1-3	-	few	TRBV7-2	CASSFRTAAGNTIYF	TGTGCCAGCAGCTTTCGAACAGCAGCTGGAAACACCATATATTTT
TRBJ2-6	TRBD2	many	TRBV11-1	CASSPGGTSGANVLTF	TGTGCCAGCAGCCCGGGAGGCACTTCTGGGGCCAACGTCCTGACTTTC
TRBJ2-3	-	many	TRBV5-1	CASSLERPTDTQYF	TGCGCCAGCAGCTTGGAGCGGCCCACAGATACGCAGTATTTT
TRBJ2-1	-	few	TRBV19	CASSIAFTQYNEQFF	TGTGCCAGTAGTATAGCATTCACCCAATACAATGAGCAGTTCTTC
TRBJ2-6	-	-	TRBV28	CASRDNQPGANVLTF	TGTGCCAGCAGGGATAACCAACCAGGGGCCAACGTCCTGACTTTC
TRBJ2-3	TRBD2	-	TRBV5-4	CASSSSGRGGTDTQYF	TGTGCCAGCAGCTCCAGCGGGAGAGGGGGCACAGATACGCAGTATTTT
TRBJ2-1	-	many	TRBV28	CASNPLNLVVNEQFF	TGTGCCAGCAATCCTCTCAATTTGGTAGTCAATGAGCAGTTCTTC
TRBJ2-5	TRBD2	-	TRBV7-2	CASSYRPLAGGGETQYF	TGTGCCAGCAGCTACCGCCCCCTAGCGGGAGGGGGGGAGACCCAGTACTTC
TRBJ1-1	TRBD1	medium-sized	TRBV28	CASSFRGGMNTEAFF	TGTGCCAGCAGTTTCAGGGGGGGGATGAACACTGAAGCTTTCTTT
TRBJ2-6	-	-	TRBV11-2	CASSPRGSGANVLTF	TGTGCCAGCAGCCCCAGGGGCTCTGGGGCCAACGTCCTGACTTTC
TRBJ1-2	TRBD1	many	TRBV6-1	CASGDRFSSYTF	TGTGCCAGCGGGGACAGGTTCAGTAGCTACACCTTC
TRBJ1-5	-	many	TRBV28	CASSFNQPQHF	TGTGCCAGCAGTTTCAATCAGCCCCAGCATTTT
TRBJ2-1	-	many	TRBV5-1	CASSLDGDENEQFF	TGCGCCAGCAGCTTGGATGGCGATGAAAATGAGCAGTTCTTC